The clone carrying this T cell receptor beta chain was picked up one time. The antigen remains unidentified. The data belong to a study of graft-versus-host responses after intestinal transplantation. Across the study: The whole recipient group had anti-thymocyte globulin induction followed by tacrolimus and steroids for roughly three years.

Trimming at V came to 5 bases and at J to 1 base, leaving 8 bases not matched to a gene. This CDR3 is built from 17 residues. Germline assignment: CDR1 MNHEY and CDR2 SMNVEV (reference sequence). Here immunoSEQ multiplex PCR was the method, and the copy in TCRdb shows in-frame clones only, minus some. The sample has 40,000 to 60,000 clones; 65% to 85% are singletons. The material was unstimulated CD4+ T cells sorted from spleen or lymph node cells, obtained before transplant. The chain combines TRBV27 with TRBJ2-2; 9 nucleotides line up with TRBD1. This TCR was sampled from a human donor who was the organ donor for an intestinal transplant. CDR3 sequence reads: CASSRRDRVRNTGELFF. DNA for the CDR3: TGTGCCAGCAGTCGCCGGGACAGGGTTCGGAACACCGGGGAGCTGTTTTTT.